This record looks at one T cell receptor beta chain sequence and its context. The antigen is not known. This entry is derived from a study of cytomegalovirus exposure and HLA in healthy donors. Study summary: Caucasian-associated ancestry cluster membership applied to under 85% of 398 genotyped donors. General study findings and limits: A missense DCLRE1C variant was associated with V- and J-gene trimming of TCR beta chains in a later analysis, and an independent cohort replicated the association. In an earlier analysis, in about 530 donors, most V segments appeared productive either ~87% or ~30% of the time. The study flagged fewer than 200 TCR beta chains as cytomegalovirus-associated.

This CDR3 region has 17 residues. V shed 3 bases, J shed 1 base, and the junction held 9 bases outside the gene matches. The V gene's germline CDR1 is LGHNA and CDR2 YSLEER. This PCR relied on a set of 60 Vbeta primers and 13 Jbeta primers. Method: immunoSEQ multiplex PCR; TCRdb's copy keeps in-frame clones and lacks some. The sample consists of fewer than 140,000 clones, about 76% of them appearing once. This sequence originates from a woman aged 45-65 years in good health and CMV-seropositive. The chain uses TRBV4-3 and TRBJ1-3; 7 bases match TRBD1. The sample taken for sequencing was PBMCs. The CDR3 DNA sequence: TGCGCCAGCAGCCATACTGGAGACAGGGCTTCTGGAAACACCATATATTTT. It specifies CASSHTGDRASGNTIYF.